Each of the 25 T cell receptor beta chains below was sequenced from the same sample in a study of T cells after yellow fever vaccination. TCRdb reprocessed the 5' RACE reads via MiXCR and lists one record per CDR3 protein. In the table there are 300,000 or so distinct CDR3 sequences, 10% to 15% of which are singletons. This specimen was CD4+ T cells sorted from PBMCs, taken 45 days after the yellow fever booster vaccination. The receptor source for this set is a man in his thirties or forties who received the YFV17D yellow fever vaccine.

The sample holds a few counts of this clonotype. This chain joins TRBV7-2 and TRBJ2-2, with D perhaps matching TRBD1 (8 bases). Trimming took 4 bases from V and 6 from J, leaving 15 bases between them. The CDR3 covers 15 residues. The germline gives CDR1 SGHTA, CDR2 FQGNSA. The CDR3 coding sequence is TGTGCCAGCAGCTCCAGGACAGGGAGGGCCGGGGAGCTGTTTTTT. It is translated as CASSSRTGRAGELFF.

This clonotype was counted only a few times. The rearrangement joins TRBV5-1 to TRBJ1-3; 8 nucleotides match TRBD1. The CDR3 is 17 residues long. Trimming cost V 3 bases and J 0 bases; bases outside gene matches: 8. Germline CDR1 is SGHRS and CDR2 is YFSETQ. The DNA for the CDR3 is TGCGCCAGCAGCTCATGGGGACAGGCGAACTCTGGAAACACCATATATTTT. Translation: CASSSWGQANSGNTIYF.

The chain is built from TRBV9 and TRBJ1-1; D is possibly TRBD1 (5 bases). CDR1 and CDR2 from the germline V gene are SGDLS and YYNGEE. The CDR3 contains 13 residues. The V gene lost 4 bases and the J gene lost 7 bases, with 14 bases spanning the gap. CDR3 bases: TGTGCCAGCAGCCCGAGGGGAAGGAGTGAAGCTTTCTTT. Translated, it gives CASSPRGRSEAFF. The variable domain in full, with the rest retrieved from reference TRBV9 and TRBJ1-1, is DSGVTQTPKHLITATGQRVTLRCSPRSGDLSVYWYQQSLDQGLQFLIQYYNGEERAKGNILERFSAQQFPDLHSELNLSSLELGDSALYFCASSPRGRSEAFFGQGTRLTVV.

This clonotype was counted a few times. The rearrangement uses TRBV11-2 and TRBJ2-5; 9 nucleotides agree with TRBD1. Losses at the gene ends were 4 bases for V and 2 bases for J; bases not matched to a gene: 5. The CDR3 runs to 15 residues. Germline V gives CDR1 SGHAT, CDR2 FQNNGV. DNA for the CDR3: TGTGCCAGCAGCTCCGGACAGGGGCGGCAAGAGACCCAGTACTTC. It encodes CASSSGQGRQETQYF. The variable domain in full, with the rest retrieved from reference TRBV11-2 and TRBJ2-5, is EAGVAQSPRYKIIEKRQSVAFWCNPISGHATLYWYQQILGQGPKLLIQFQNNGVVDDSQLPKDRFSAERLKGVDSTLKIQPAKLEDSAVYLCASSSGQGRQETQYFGPGTRLLVL.

V is TRBV6-5 and J is TRBJ2-2; no reliable D call. Between the trimmed V and J ends, which lost 6 bases and 4 bases, there was a span of 6 bases. Germline V CDR1 and CDR2: MNHEY, SVGAGI. CDR3 length: 12 amino acids. In DNA, the CDR3 is TGTGCCAGCAGGGGATCCACCGGGGAGCTGTTTTTT. This translates into CASRGSTGELFF.

V gene TRBV12-3 or TRBV12-4 combines with J gene TRBJ1-6; D gene uncertain. CDR3 length equals 12 residues. The V end lost 2 bases, the J end lost 11 bases, and 7 bases lay between the germline ends. Here the CDR3 DNA reads TGTGCCAGCAGTTTACCCCGCACACCCCTCCACTTT. The encoded protein is CASSLPRTPLHF.

This clonotype was seen more than once but under ten times. This chain uses TRBV5-1 with TRBJ2-5; 7 bases fit TRBD2. Germline trimming cut 2 bases from V and 3 bases from J; bases unmatched to any gene: 4. Germline CDR1 is SGHRS and CDR2 is YFSETQ. This CDR3 has 14 amino acids. The DNA for the CDR3 is TGCGCCAGCAGCTTCGGGGGGTTCGAAGAGACCCAGTACTTC. Amino acids: CASSFGGFEETQYF.

This clonotype has at least ten counts. The chain combines TRBV29-1 with TRBJ2-1; maybe TRBD2 (6 bases). V lost 4 bases to trimming and J lost 4 bases, with 14 bases between them. The CDR3 spans 14 residues. Germline V lookup: CDR1 SQVTM, CDR2 ANQGSEA. CDR3 sequence: CSVVASALYNEQFF. The CDR3 nucleotides read TGCAGCGTTGTGGCTAGCGCTTTATACAATGAGCAGTTCTTC.

V gene TRBV27 combines with J gene TRBJ2-6; D is possibly TRBD2 (6 bases). The CDR3 loop spans 16 amino acids. Germline V gene data show CDR1 as MNHEY and CDR2 as SMNVEV (reference sequence). The V end was cut by 4 bases, the J end by 2 bases, with 12 bases between. The DNA of the CDR3 is TGTGCCAGCAGTTGGGCCGGGGAGGCTGGGGCCAACGTCCTGACTTTC. It codes for CASSWAGEAGANVLTF.

This chain links TRBV7-2 with TRBJ2-7, with D maybe TRBD2 (5 bases). The CDR3 length is 15 residues. Germline CDR1 and CDR2: SGHTA and FQGNSA. Deletions cut 6 bases from V and 2 bases from J, with 17 bases between. The CDR3 nucleotides are TGTGCCAGCAGTATCTCCGGAGGTACGCCCTACGAGCAGTACTTC. Translation gives CASSISGGTPYEQYF.

The V and J genes are TRBV20-1 and TRBJ2-5; D may be TRBD2 (5 bases). Germline V gives CDR1 DFQATT, CDR2 SNEGSKA (reference sequence). CDR3 size: 16 residues. V was cut by 5 bases and J by 1 base, with 20 bases left in between. The CDR3 reads CSASNLGSPPQETQYF. The CDR3 region has the DNA TGCAGTGCTTCGAACCTGGGGAGCCCCCCCCAAGAGACCCAGTACTTC.

The chain recombines TRBV30 with TRBJ2-2, with no clear D. Per the germline V gene, CDR1 is GTSNPN and CDR2 is SVGIG (reference sequence). V lost 2 bases and J lost 8, with 12 bases in between. This CDR3 is 13 amino acids long. The CDR3 nucleotides are TGTGCCTGGAGTCACTCACCCCCGGGGGAGCTGTTTTTT. Amino acid sequence: CAWSHSPPGELFF.

V usage is TRBV20-1 and J usage is TRBJ2-5; no clear D. CDR1 and CDR2 (germline): DFQATT, SNEGSKA (reference sequence). This CDR3 spans 12 amino acids. CDR3 bases: TGCAGCGTCCTAGATACCCAAGAGACCCAGTACTTC. It specifies CSVLDTQETQYF.

There are a few counts of this clonotype. V is TRBV11-1 and J is TRBJ2-5; 11 positions agree with TRBD2. V lost 5 bases to trimming and J lost 4 bases; unmatched junction nucleotides: 15. This CDR3 is 18 amino acids long. Germline CDR1 reads SGHAT; CDR2 reads FQDESV (reference sequence). CDR3 DNA sequence: TGTGCCAGCAGCCAAGGAGGGGCTAGCGGGAGGTCCATAGAGACCCAGTACTTC. The encoded protein is CASSQGGASGRSIETQYF.

The V and J genes are TRBV7-2 and TRBJ2-1; D is possibly TRBD2 (6 bases). The V gene's germline CDR1 is SGHTA and CDR2 FQGNSA. Trimming pared 1 base from V and 7 bases from J, leaving 11 bases between. This CDR3 region has 14 residues. The CDR3: CASSLVRDLNEQFF. CDR3 coding DNA: TGTGCCAGCAGCTTAGTGCGGGACCTTAATGAGCAGTTCTTC.

The rearrangement uses TRBV20-1 and TRBJ1-4; D gene unclear. The CDR3 spans 14 residues. Germline V gene sequence: CDR1 DFQATT, CDR2 SNEGSKA (reference sequence). The V gene lost 0 bases and the J gene lost 0 bases, with 5 bases spanning the gap. The chain's CDR3 is CSARDQATNEKLFF. Written as DNA, the CDR3 is TGCAGTGCTAGAGACCAAGCAACTAATGAAAAACTGTTTTTT.

This clonotype was seen only a few times. The rearrangement joins TRBV6-5 to TRBJ2-7; TRBD2 aligns across 11 bases. Germline CDR1 and CDR2: MNHEY and SVGAGI. The CDR3 consists of 14 residues. J gave up 5 bases and V 4 bases, and 4 bases lay outside the gene matches. Here the CDR3 DNA reads TGTGCCAGCAGTTTAGCGGGAGGGATCAACGAGCAGTACTTC. It specifies CASSLAGGINEQYF.

This clonotype was recorded many times. The rearrangement joins TRBV7-2 to TRBJ2-7; 9 nucleotides line up with TRBD1. V dropped 5 bases and J dropped 0; count of bases not matched to a gene: 2. Germline V gene lookup returns CDR1 SGHTA and CDR2 FQGNSA. This CDR3 spans 14 amino acids. The CDR3 is CASSKGQGSYEQYF. DNA for the CDR3: TGTGCCAGCAGCAAGGGACAGGGCTCCTACGAGCAGTACTTC.

This clonotype was seen more than once but under ten times. This rearrangement joins TRBV6-1 to TRBJ1-2, with TRBD1 matching 9 bases. The V gene end was trimmed by 6 bases and the J gene end by 1 base; junction bases not matched to a gene: 9. The CDR3 consists of 16 residues. Germline V gene sequence: CDR1 MNHNS, CDR2 SASEGT. CDR3: CASRPWTGEDNYGYTF. DNA for the CDR3: TGTGCCAGCAGACCTTGGACAGGGGAGGATAACTATGGCTACACCTTC.

This clonotype occurred a few times. The chain employs TRBV7-3 and TRBJ2-1; 7 nucleotides line up with TRBD2. The CDR3 is made up of 15 amino acids. CDR1 is SGHTA, CDR2 FQGTGA, per germline. The trim removed 4 bases at V and 4 bases at J, leaving 7 bases unmatched. CDR3 sequence: CASSWDYQAYNEQFF. DNA of the CDR3: TGTGCCAGCAGCTGGGACTACCAGGCTTACAATGAGCAGTTCTTC.

V usage is TRBV7-3 and J usage is TRBJ2-7; D gene unclear. Per the germline V gene, CDR1 is SGHTA and CDR2 is FQGTGA. The CDR3 spans 15 residues. V shed 5 bases and J shed 3 bases, with 17 bases lying between them. CDR3 nucleotide sequence: TGTGCCAGCAGCATCACAGCGACTGGTGACTACGAGCAGTACTTC. The encoded protein is CASSITATGDYEQYF.

This clonotype was counted a few times. This chain connects TRBV18 to TRBJ2-1; 8 nucleotides match TRBD2. J was trimmed by 8 bases and V by 3 bases; bases with no gene match: 9. This CDR3 contains 15 residues. CDR1 KGHSH and CDR2 LQKENI come from the germline V gene. CDR3 loop: CASSPPSGRLDEQFF. Here the CDR3 DNA reads TGTGCCAGCTCACCGCCTAGCGGGCGGTTGGATGAGCAGTTCTTC.

This clonotype was seen more than once but under ten times. In nucleotides, the CDR3 is TGCAGCGTTGTAGACCCAGGGAAGTCGGAGACCCAGTACTTC. It codes for CSVVDPGKSETQYF. The chain links TRBV29-1 to TRBJ2-5; TRBD1 might be the D (5 bases). Germline V gene sequence: CDR1 SQVTM, CDR2 ANQGSEA. The CDR3 spans 14 residues. Trimming removed 4 bases at V and 5 bases at J, with 17 bases between.

This clonotype turned up a few times. The rearrangement joins TRBV7-3 to TRBJ1-1, with D perhaps matching TRBD1 (5 bases). The CDR3 is made up of 14 amino acids. The ends were cut back, 2 bases at V and 4 bases at J, with 11 bases in the middle. Germline V CDR1 and CDR2: SGHTA, FQGTGA. CDR3 nucleotides: TGTGCCAGCAGCTTACGCCAGGGCAGCACTGAAGCTTTCTTT. It yields the protein CASSLRQGSTEAFF.

V usage is TRBV10-2 and J usage is TRBJ2-3; D is uncertain. The V and J ends lost 7 bases and 0 bases respectively, with 8 bases between them. The CDR3 totals 13 residues. Germline values: CDR1 WSHSY, CDR2 SAAADI. The CDR3 DNA reads as TGCGCCAGCATACTGTCTAGCACAGATACGCAGTATTTT. Its protein product is CASILSSTDTQYF.